This T cell receptor beta chain was profiled in a study of blood T cells in healthy people across ages. CDR1 DFQATT and CDR2 SNEGSKA come from the germline V gene (reference sequence). This CDR3 contains 12 residues. The V end was cut by 7 bases, the J end by 3 bases, with 13 bases between. This clonotype has more than one count but fewer than ten. Then a second PCR, running about 7 to 11 cycles, was carried out with a sample-barcoded 5' primer and a J-beta primer mix. Each CDR3 protein gets one entry after TCRdb re-called the 5' RACE reads with MiXCR. The sample has roughly 1.4 million distinct CDR3 sequences; 55% to 75% are singletons.

This chain joins TRBV20-1 and TRBJ2-7; D is unresolved. The sequence was obtained from a man aged 18 to 29 in good health. Sequenced input: blood. In DNA, the CDR3 is TGCAGTGGGGCTGCGGATAACTACGAGCAGTACTTC. Translating gives CSGAADNYEQYF.